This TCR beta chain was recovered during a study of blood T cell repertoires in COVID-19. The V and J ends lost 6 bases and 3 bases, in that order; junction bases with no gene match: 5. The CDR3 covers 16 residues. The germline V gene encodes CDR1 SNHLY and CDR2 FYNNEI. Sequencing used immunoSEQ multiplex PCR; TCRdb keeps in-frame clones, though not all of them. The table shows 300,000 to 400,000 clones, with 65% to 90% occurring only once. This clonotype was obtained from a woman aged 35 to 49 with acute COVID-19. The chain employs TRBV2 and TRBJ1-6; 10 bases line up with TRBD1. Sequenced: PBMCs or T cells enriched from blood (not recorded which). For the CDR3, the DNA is TGTGCCAGCAGCCGGACAGGGGGTAGCTATAATTCACCCCTCCACTTT. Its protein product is CASSRTGGSYNSPLHF. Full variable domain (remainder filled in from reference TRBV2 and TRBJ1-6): EPEVTQTPSHQVTQMGQEVILRCVPISNHLYFYWYRQILGQKVEFLVSFYNNEISEKSEIFDDQFSVERPDGSNFTLKIRSTKLEDSAMYFCASSRTGGSYNSPLHFGNGTRLTVT.